Listed below are T cell receptor beta chains from one sample, sequenced in a study of OX40 agonist ivuxolimab in advanced cancers. Profiling relied on immunoSEQ multiplex PCR, and the TCRdb table lists in-frame clones only, not all of them. The table includes some 50,000 clones, around nine tenths detected once. Sequenced here: CD4+ or CD8+ T cells sorted from blood, sampled in a trial of the OX40 agonist ivuxolimab. These receptors originate from an adult with an advanced solid tumor such as melanoma, head and neck, liver or kidney cancer. Both conserved end residues are trimmed from each CDR3. Fields, in order: V gene, CDR3 length, CDR3 protein.

v_call: TRBV9
cdr3_length: 11
cdr3_aa: ASSAGGANVLT

v_call: TRBV10-3
cdr3_length: 13
cdr3_aa: AISDLAETYNEQF

v_call: TRBV16
cdr3_length: 12
cdr3_aa: ASSHGPTADEQF

v_call: TRBV29-1
cdr3_length: 9
cdr3_aa: SVERDTEAF

v_call: TRBV14
cdr3_length: 13
cdr3_aa: ASGDKGVLYNEQF

v_call: TRBV5-8
cdr3_length: 13
cdr3_aa: ASAPGTSAYNEQF

v_call: TRBV5-4
cdr3_length: 13
cdr3_aa: ASSRTRGLANEAF

v_call: TRBV6-6
cdr3_length: 12
cdr3_aa: ATFSRTGPYEQY

v_call: TRBV7-6
cdr3_length: 12
cdr3_aa: ASSEKPGPREQF

v_call: TRBV6-1
cdr3_length: 14
cdr3_aa: ASSERAGPPAGPQH

v_call: TRBV27
cdr3_length: 13
cdr3_aa: ASKSRQEPYNEQF

v_call: TRBV5-1
cdr3_length: 16
cdr3_aa: ASSPGRDRDSLWYGYT

v_call: TRBV7-9
cdr3_length: 13
cdr3_aa: ASSPPLSSYNEQF

v_call: TRBV5-6
cdr3_length: 10
cdr3_aa: ASRLGAGELF

v_call: TRBV6-5
cdr3_length: 13
cdr3_aa: ASSTGRSYNSPLH

v_call: TRBV4-1
cdr3_length: 11
cdr3_aa: ASSQDSGNEQF

v_call: TRBV5-4
cdr3_length: 9
cdr3_aa: ASSWDTEAF

v_call: TRBV6-7
cdr3_length: 11
cdr3_aa: ATPGQGASPLH

v_call: TRBV6-5
cdr3_length: 12
cdr3_aa: ASSYGTDYNEQF

v_call: TRBV5-1
cdr3_length: 12
cdr3_aa: ASSLEGWDTEAF

v_call: TRBV5-5
cdr3_length: 9
cdr3_aa: ASSFLGELF

v_call: TRBV4-1
cdr3_length: 13
cdr3_aa: ASSRVASTNEKLF

v_call: TRBV7-2
cdr3_length: 13
cdr3_aa: ASSPELAGGYEQY

v_call: TRBV4-3
cdr3_length: 14
cdr3_aa: ASSQDWKRSYNEQF

v_call: TRBV11-2
cdr3_length: 14
cdr3_aa: ASSPYPQENYNEQF

v_call: TRBV7-8
cdr3_length: 13
cdr3_aa: ASSWTSGTRYEQY

v_call: TRBV7-6
cdr3_length: 14
cdr3_aa: ASSLVGLRPQETQY

v_call: TRBV28
cdr3_length: 13
cdr3_aa: ASSTYDGMHTEAF

v_call: TRBV15
cdr3_length: 9
cdr3_aa: ATRHLGELF

v_call: TRBV19
cdr3_length: 11
cdr3_aa: ASSLARGNEQY